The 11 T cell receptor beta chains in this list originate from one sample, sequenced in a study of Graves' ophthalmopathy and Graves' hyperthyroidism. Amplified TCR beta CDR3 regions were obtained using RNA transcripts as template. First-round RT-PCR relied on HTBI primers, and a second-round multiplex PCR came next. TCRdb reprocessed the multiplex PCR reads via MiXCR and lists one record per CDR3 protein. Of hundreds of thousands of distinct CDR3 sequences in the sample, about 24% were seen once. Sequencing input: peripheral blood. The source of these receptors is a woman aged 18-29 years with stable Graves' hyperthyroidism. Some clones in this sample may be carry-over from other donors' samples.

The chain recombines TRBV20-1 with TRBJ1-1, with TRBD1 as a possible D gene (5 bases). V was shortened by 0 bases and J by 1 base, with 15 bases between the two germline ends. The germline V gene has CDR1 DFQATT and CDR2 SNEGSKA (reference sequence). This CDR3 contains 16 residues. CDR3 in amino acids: CSARDRRWGTNTEAFF. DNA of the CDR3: TGCAGTGCTAGAGATCGTCGCTGGGGGACGAACACTGAAGCTTTCTTT.

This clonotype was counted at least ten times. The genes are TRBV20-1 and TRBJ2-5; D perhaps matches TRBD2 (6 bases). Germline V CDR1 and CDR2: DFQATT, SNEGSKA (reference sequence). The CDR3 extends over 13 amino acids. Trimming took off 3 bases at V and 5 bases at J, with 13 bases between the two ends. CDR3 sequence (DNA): TGCAGTGCTAGGATAGCGGTTTGGGAGACCCAGTACTTC. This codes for CSARIAVWETQYF.

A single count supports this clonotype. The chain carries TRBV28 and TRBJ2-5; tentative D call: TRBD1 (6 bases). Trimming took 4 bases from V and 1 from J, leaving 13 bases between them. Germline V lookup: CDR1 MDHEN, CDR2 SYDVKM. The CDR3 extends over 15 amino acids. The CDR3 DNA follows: TGTGCCAGCAGTTCCTCGGACAGCTTCCAAGAGACCCAGTACTTC. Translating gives CASSSSDSFQETQYF.

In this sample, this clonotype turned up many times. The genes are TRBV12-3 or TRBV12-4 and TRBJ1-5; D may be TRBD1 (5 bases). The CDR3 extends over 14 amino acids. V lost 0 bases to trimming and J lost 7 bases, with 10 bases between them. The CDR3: CASSLAGGIQPQHF. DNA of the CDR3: TGTGCCAGCAGTTTAGCCGGGGGAATCCAGCCCCAGCATTTT.

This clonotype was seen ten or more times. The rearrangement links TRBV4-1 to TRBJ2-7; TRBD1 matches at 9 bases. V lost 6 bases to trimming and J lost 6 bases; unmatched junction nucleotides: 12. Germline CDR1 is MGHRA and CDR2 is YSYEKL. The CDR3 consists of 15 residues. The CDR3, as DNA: TGCGCCAGCAGAAACACCGGACGACAGGGGGGCGAGCAGTACTTC. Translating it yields CASRNTGRQGGEQYF.

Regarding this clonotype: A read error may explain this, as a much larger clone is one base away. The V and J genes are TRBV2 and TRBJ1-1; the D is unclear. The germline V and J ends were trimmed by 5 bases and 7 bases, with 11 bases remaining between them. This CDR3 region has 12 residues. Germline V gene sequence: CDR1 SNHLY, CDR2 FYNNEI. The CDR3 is CASSWASNEAFF. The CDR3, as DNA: TGTGCCAGCAGTTGGGCATCGAATGAAGCTTTCTTT.

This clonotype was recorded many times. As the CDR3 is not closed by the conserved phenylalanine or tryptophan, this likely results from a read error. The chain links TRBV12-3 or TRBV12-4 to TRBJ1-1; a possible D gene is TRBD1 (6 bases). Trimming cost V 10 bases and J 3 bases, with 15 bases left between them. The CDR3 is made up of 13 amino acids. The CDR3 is CANKQGLYTEAFL. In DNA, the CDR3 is TGTGCCAACAAACAGGGTCTGTACACTGAAGCTTTCCTT.

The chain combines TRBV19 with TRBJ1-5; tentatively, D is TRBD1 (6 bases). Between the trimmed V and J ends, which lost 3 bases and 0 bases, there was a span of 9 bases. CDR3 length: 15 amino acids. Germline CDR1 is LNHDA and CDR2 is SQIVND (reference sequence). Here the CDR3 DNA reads TGTGCCAGTAGTATCCAGGGGACTAGCAATCAGCCCCAGCATTTT. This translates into CASSIQGTSNQPQHF. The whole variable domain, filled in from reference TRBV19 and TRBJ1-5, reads DGGITQSPKYLFRKEGQNVTLSCEQNLNHDAMYWYRQDPGQGLRLIYYSQIVNDFQKGDIAEGYSVSREKKESFPLTVTSAQKNPTAFYLCASSIQGTSNQPQHFGDGTRLSIL.

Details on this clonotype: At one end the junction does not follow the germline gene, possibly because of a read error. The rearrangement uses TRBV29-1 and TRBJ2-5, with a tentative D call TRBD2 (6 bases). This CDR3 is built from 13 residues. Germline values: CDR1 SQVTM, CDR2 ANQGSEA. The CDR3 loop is CSVESGSNRRFDF. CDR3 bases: TGCAGCGTTGAGAGCGGGTCCAATAGACGGTTTGACTTC.

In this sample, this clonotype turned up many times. CDR3 nucleotides: TGTGCCAGCAGCTTACCGCTAGCGGCCGGGGAGCTGTTTTTT. It is translated as CASSLPLAAGELFF. The rearrangement links TRBV11-1 to TRBJ2-2, with 7 bases matching TRBD2. Germline CDR1 reads SGHAT; CDR2 reads FQDESV (reference sequence). This CDR3 contains 14 residues. V lost 2 bases and J lost 6; bases outside the gene matches: 3. The variable domain in full, completed from reference TRBV11-1 and TRBJ2-2, reads EAEVAQSPRYKITEKSQAVAFWCDPISGHATLYWYRQILGQGPELLVQFQDESVVDDSQLPKDRFSAERLKGVDSTLKIQPAELGDSAMYLCASSLPLAAGELFFGEGSRLTVL.

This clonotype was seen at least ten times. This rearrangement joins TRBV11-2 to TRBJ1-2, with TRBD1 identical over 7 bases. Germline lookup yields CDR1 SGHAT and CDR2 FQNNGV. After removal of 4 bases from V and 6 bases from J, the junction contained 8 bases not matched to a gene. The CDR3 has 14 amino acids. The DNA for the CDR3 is TGTGCCAGCAGCTCCAATCAGGGGGATGATGGCTACACCTTC. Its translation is CASSSNQGDDGYTF.